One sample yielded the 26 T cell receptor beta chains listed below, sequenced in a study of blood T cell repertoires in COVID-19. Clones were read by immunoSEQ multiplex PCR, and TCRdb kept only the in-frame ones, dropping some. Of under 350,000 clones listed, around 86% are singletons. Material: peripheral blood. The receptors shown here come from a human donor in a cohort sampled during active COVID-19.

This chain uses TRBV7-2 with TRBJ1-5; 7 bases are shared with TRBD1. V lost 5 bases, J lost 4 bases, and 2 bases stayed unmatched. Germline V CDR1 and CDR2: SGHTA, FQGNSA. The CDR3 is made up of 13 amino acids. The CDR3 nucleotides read TGTGCCAGCAGCATACAGGGGAATCAGCCCCAGCATTTT. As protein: CASSIQGNQPQHF.

The chain's CDR3 is CASSIDRGTNQPQHF. Here the CDR3 DNA reads TGTGCCAGTAGTATCGACAGGGGGACCAATCAGCCCCAGCATTTT. This chain joins TRBV19 and TRBJ1-5, with 9 positions matching TRBD1. Trimming took 3 bases from V and 3 from J; bases not matched to a gene: 3. The CDR3 has 15 amino acids. Per germline, CDR1 LNHDA and CDR2 SQIVND (reference sequence).

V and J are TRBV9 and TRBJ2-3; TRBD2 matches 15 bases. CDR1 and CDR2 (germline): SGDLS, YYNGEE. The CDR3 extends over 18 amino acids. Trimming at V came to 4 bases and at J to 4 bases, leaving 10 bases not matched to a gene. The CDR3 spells CASSIRTSGRAGADTQYF. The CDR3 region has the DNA TGTGCCAGCAGCATACGGACTAGCGGGAGGGCAGGGGCAGATACGCAGTATTTT.

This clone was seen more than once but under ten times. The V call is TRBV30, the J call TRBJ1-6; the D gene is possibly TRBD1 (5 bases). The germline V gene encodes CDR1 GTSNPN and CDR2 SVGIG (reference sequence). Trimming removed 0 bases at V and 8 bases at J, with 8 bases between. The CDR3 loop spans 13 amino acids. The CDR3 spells CAWSVRGYSPLHF. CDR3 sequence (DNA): TGTGCCTGGAGTGTACGGGGGTATTCACCCCTCCACTTT.

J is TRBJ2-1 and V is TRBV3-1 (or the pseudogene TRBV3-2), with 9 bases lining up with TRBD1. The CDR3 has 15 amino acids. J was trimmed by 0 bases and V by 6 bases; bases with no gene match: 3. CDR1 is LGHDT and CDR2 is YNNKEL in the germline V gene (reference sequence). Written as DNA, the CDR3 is TGTGCCAGCAGGTCGGACAGGGGCTCCTACAATGAGCAGTTCTTC. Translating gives CASRSDRGSYNEQFF.

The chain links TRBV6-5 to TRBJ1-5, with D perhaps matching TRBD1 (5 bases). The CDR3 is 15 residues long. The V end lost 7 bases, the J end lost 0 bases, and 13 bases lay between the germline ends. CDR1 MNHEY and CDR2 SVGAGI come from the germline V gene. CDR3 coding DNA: TGTGCCAGCAAAAGACAGCACTATAGCAATCAGCCCCAGCATTTT. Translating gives CASKRQHYSNQPQHF.

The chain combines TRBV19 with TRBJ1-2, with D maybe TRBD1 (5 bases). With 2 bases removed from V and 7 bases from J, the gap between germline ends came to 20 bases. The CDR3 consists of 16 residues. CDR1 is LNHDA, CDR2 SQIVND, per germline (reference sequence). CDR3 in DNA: TGTGCCAGTAGTATATTGGCGACAGATCCCCACGCTGGCTACACCTTC. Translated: CASSILATDPHAGYTF. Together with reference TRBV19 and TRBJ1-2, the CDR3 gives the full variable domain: DGGITQSPKYLFRKEGQNVTLSCEQNLNHDAMYWYRQDPGQGLRLIYYSQIVNDFQKGDIAEGYSVSREKKESFPLTVTSAQKNPTAFYLCASSILATDPHAGYTFGSGTRLTVV.

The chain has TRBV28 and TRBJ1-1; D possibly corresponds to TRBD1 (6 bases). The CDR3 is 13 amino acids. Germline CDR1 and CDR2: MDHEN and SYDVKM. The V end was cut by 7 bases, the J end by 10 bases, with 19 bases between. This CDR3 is CASKAGLSTGAFF. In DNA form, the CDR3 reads TGTGCCAGCAAGGCAGGCCTTTCGACAGGAGCTTTCTTT.

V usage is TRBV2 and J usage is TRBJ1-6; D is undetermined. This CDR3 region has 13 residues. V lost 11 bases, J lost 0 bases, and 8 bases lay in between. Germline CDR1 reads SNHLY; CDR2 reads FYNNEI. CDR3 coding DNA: TGTGCCGGAGATACCTCCTATAATTCACCCCTCCACTTT. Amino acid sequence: CAGDTSYNSPLHF.

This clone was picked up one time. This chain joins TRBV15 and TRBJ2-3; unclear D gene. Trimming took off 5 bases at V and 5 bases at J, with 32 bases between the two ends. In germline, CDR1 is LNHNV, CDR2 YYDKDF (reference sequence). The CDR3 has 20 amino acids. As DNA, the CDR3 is TGTGCCACCAGCCAGGCGTCTGGTCTCCAACCAACAGAGAATCAAGATACGCAGTATTTT. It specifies CATSQASGLQPTENQDTQYF.

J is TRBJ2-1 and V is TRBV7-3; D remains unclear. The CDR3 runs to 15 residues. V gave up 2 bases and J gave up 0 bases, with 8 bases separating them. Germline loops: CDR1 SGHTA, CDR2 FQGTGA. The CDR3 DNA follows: TGTGCCAGCAGCTTAGCGGTCACCTCCTACAATGAGCAGTTCTTC. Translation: CASSLAVTSYNEQFF. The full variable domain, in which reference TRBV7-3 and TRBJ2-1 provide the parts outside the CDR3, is GAGVSQTPSNKVTEKGKYVELRCDPISGHTALYWYRQSLGQGPEFLIYFQGTGAADDSGLPNDRFFAVRPEGSVSTLKIQRTERGDSAVYLCASSLAVTSYNEQFFGPGTRLTVL.

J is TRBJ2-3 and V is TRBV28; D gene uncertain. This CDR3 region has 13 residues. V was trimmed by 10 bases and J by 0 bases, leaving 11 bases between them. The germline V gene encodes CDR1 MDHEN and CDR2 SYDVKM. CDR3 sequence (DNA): TGTGCCATTCTTAAGCCTAGCACAGATACGCAGTATTTT. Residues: CAILKPSTDTQYF.

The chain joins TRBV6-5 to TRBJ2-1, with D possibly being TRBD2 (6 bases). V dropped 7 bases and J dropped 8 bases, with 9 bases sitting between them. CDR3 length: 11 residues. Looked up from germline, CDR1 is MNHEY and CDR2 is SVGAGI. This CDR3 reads CASTEGYEQFF. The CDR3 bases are TGTGCCAGCACGGAGGGCTATGAGCAGTTCTTC.

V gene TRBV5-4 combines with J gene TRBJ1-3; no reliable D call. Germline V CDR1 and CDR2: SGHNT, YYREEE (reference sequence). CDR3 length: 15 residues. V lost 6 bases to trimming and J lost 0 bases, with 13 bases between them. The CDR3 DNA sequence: TGTGCCAGCACCAAGGGAGGGTTCTCTGGAAACACCATATATTTT. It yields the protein CASTKGGFSGNTIYF.

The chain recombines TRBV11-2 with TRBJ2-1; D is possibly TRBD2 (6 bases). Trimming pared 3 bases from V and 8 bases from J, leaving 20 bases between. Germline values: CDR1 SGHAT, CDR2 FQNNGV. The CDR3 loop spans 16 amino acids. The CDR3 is CASSFQQAGPLDEQFF. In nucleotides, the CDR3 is TGTGCCAGCAGCTTCCAACAGGCGGGACCCTTGGATGAGCAGTTCTTC.

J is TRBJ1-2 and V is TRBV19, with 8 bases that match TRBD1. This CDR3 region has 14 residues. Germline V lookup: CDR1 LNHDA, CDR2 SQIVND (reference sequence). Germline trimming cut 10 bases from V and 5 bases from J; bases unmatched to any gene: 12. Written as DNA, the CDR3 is TGTGCCACCACGGACAGGGTCCGGGATTATGGCTACACCTTC. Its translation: CATTDRVRDYGYTF.

CDR3 DNA sequence: TGCAGCGTTCGGACAGGGGGAGGAACTGAAGCTTTCTTT. Residues: CSVRTGGGTEAFF. The chain carries TRBV29-1 and TRBJ1-1, with TRBD1 identical over 10 bases. Germline CDR1 and CDR2: SQVTM and ANQGSEA. This CDR3 is built from 13 residues. With V trimmed by 5 bases and J by 5 bases, 5 bases remained unmatched.

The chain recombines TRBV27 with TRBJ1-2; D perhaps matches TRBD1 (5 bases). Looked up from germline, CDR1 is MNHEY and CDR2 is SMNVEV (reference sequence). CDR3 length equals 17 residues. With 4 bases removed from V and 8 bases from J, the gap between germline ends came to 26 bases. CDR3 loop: CASSYRTREAERSGYTF. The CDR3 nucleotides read TGTGCCAGCAGTTACCGGACAAGAGAGGCCGAAAGATCGGGCTACACCTTC.

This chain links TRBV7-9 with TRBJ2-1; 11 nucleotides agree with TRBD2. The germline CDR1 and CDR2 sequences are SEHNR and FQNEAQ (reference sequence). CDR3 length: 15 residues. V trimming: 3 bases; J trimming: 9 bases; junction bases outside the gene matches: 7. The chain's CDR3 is CASSFSSGRLVEQFF. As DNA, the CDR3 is TGTGCCAGCAGCTTTTCTAGCGGGAGGTTGGTTGAGCAGTTCTTC.

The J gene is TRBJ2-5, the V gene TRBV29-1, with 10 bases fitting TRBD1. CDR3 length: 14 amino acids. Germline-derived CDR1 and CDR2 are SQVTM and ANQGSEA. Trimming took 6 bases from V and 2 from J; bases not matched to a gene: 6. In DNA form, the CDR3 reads TGCAGCGTAGAAAGACAGGGGGCACAAGAGACCCAGTACTTC. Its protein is CSVERQGAQETQYF. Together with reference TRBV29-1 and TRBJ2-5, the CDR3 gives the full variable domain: SAVISQKPSRDICQRGTSLTIQCQVDSQVTMMFWYRQQPGQSLTLIATANQGSEATYESGFVIDKFPISRPNLTFSTLTVSNMSPEDSSIYLCSVERQGAQETQYFGPGTRLLVL.

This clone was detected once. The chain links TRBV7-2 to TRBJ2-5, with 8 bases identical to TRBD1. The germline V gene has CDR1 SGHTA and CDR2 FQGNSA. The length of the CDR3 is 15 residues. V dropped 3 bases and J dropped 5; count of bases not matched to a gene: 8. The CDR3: CASSFGQGLVETQYF. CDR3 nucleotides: TGTGCCAGCAGCTTCGGACAGGGTCTAGTGGAGACCCAGTACTTC.

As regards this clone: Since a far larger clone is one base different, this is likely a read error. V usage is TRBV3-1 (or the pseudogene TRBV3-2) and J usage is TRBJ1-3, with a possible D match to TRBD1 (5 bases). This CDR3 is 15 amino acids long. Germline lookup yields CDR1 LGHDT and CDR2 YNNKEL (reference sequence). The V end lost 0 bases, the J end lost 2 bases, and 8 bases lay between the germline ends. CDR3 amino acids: CASSQEGRAGNTIYF. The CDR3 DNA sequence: TGTGCCAGCAGCCAAGAGGGCAGGGCTGGAAACACCATATATTTT.

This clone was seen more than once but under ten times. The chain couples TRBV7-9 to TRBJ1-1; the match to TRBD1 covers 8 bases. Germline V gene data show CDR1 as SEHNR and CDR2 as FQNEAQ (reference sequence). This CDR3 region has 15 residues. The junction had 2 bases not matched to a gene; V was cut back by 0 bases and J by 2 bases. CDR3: CASSLAAGGNTEAFF. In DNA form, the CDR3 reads TGTGCCAGCAGCTTAGCGGCAGGGGGCAACACTGAAGCTTTCTTT. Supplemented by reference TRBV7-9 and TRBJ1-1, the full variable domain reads DTGVSQNPRHKITKRGQNVTFRCDPISEHNRLYWYRQTLGQGPEFLTYFQNEAQLEKSRLLSDRFSAERPKGSFSTLEIQRTEQGDSAMYLCASSLAAGGNTEAFFGQGTRLTVV.

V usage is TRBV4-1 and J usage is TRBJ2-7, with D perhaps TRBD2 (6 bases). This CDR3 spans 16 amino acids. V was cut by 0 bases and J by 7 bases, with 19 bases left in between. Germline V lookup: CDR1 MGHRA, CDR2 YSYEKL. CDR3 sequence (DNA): TGCGCCAGCAGCCAAGATTTCTCCGGGGGAATGGGGGAGCAGTACTTC. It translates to CASSQDFSGGMGEQYF.

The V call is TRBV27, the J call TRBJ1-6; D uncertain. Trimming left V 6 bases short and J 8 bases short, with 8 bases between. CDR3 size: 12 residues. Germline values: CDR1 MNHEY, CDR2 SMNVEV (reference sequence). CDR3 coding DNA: TGTGCCAGCAGGGAGCAGCATTCACCCCTCCACTTT. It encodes CASREQHSPLHF.

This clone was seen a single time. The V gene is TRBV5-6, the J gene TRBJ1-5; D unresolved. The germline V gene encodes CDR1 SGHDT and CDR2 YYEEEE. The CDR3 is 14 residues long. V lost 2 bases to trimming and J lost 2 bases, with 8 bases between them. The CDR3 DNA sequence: TGTGCCAGCAGCTTATTGGGCGGCAATCAGCCCCAGCATTTT. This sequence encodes CASSLLGGNQPQHF. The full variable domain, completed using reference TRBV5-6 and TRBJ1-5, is DAGVTQSPTHLIKTRGQQVTLRCSPKSGHDTVSWYQQALGQGPQFIFQYYEEEERQRGNFPDRFSGHQFPNYSSELNVNALLLGDSALYLCASSLLGGNQPQHFGDGTRLSIL.